These 10 T cell receptor beta chains were sequenced from one sample in a study of brain T cells in children with intractable seizures. TCRdb's table, derived via immunoSEQ multiplex PCR, lists solely in-frame clones and lacks some. This sample carries roughly 69,000 clones, 90% to 96% of them seen once, and the ten largest clones take 0.3% to 0.45%. This material consisted of peripheral blood, taken at surgery. The receptors originated from a boy under three years old with focal cortical dysplasia and intractable seizures.

The chain uses TRBV6-2 or TRBV6-3 and TRBJ2-7; the D is unclear. The CDR3 contains 13 residues. Trimming removed 5 bases from V and 6 bases from J, with 14 bases in between. Germline V gene sequence: CDR1 MNHEY, CDR2 SVGEGT. The DNA of the CDR3 is TGTGCCAGCAGTCTTAAAGTTTTTGGCGAGCAGTACTTC. Translated, it gives CASSLKVFGEQYF.

The genes are TRBV9 and TRBJ2-2, with 12 bases that match TRBD2. V lost 2 bases, J lost 4 bases, and 6 bases stayed unmatched. There are 17 residues in the CDR3. From germline, CDR1 is SGDLS and CDR2 YYNGEE. The CDR3 region is CASSVLPGLAGTGELFF. The CDR3, as DNA: TGTGCCAGCAGCGTCTTACCGGGACTAGCGGGCACCGGGGAGCTGTTTTTT.

This clone was recorded only once. The V and J genes are TRBV10-3 and TRBJ2-5; possible D gene TRBD2, 7 bases. The CDR3 has 14 amino acids. V was clipped by 10 bases and J by 2 bases, with 17 bases between them. The germline gives CDR1 ENHRY, CDR2 SYGVKD. The CDR3 sequence: CATGVHGGQETQYF. DNA for the CDR3: TGTGCCACAGGGGTTCACGGGGGGCAAGAGACCCAGTACTTC.

The chain carries TRBV28 and TRBJ1-3; no clear D. CDR3 length: 15 amino acids. Germline V gene sequence: CDR1 MDHEN, CDR2 SYDVKM. The V end lost 4 bases, the J end lost 0 bases, and 10 bases lay between the germline ends. The CDR3 nucleotides are TGTGCCAGCAGTTGGGTCCGGAGCTCTGGAAACACCATATATTTT. Encoded protein: CASSWVRSSGNTIYF. Full variable domain (remainder filled in from reference TRBV28 and TRBJ1-3): DVKVTQSSRYLVKRTGEKVFLECVQDMDHENMFWYRQDPGLGLRLIYFSYDVKMKEKGDIPEGYSVSREKKERFSLILESASTNQTSMYLCASSWVRSSGNTIYFGEGSWLTVV.

The chain joins TRBV10-3 to TRBJ2-7; D unclear. CDR3 length equals 14 residues. V was clipped by 4 bases and J by 5 bases, with 15 bases between them. In germline, CDR1 is ENHRY, CDR2 SYGVKD. CDR3 bases: TGTGCCATCAGTGCCACGGTCCCCTCGGACGAGCAGTACTTC. Its translation: CAISATVPSDEQYF.

The rearrangement links TRBV6-5 to TRBJ1-1; D is perhaps TRBD1 (6 bases). The V end lost 7 bases, the J end lost 3 bases, and 9 bases lay between the germline ends. CDR1 and CDR2 (germline): MNHEY, SVGAGI. The CDR3 extends over 12 amino acids. The CDR3 DNA follows: TGTGCCAGCAAAACAGGGTACACTGAAGCTTTCTTT. It is translated as CASKTGYTEAFF.

This chain uses TRBV7-7 with TRBJ2-5, with a tentative D call TRBD1 (6 bases). CDR3 length equals 15 residues. Trimming cost V 2 bases and J 5 bases, with 15 bases left between them. Germline V gene lookup returns CDR1 SSHAT and CDR2 FNYEAQ (reference sequence). The CDR3 coding sequence is TGTGCCAGCAGCTTATTGGGATGGGGGCTTGAGACCCAGTACTTC. Protein product: CASSLLGWGLETQYF.

The chain has TRBV4-3 and TRBJ1-2; TRBD1 agrees at 11 bases. Unmatched junction bases numbered 0, after V lost 1 base and J lost 2 bases. The length of the CDR3 is 15 residues. Germline-derived CDR1 and CDR2 are LGHNA and YSLEER. CDR3 bases: TGCGCCAGCAGCCAAGGGACAGGGGGCAACTATGGCTACACCTTC. Protein sequence: CASSQGTGGNYGYTF.

The chain couples TRBV7-2 to TRBJ1-6; D gene uncertain. The V end was cut by 1 base, the J end by 10 bases, with 11 bases between. The V gene's germline CDR1 is SGHTA and CDR2 FQGNSA. The CDR3 totals 14 residues. Here the CDR3 reads CASSLGERGSPLHF. CDR3 DNA: TGTGCCAGCAGCTTAGGGGAAAGAGGCTCACCCCTCCACTTT.

V gene TRBV5-6 combines with J gene TRBJ2-3, with D possibly being TRBD1 (8 bases). CDR1 is SGHDT, CDR2 YYEEEE, per germline. The CDR3 consists of 15 residues. Trimming shortened V by 8 bases and J by 5 bases, and 21 bases separated the two germline ends. The CDR3 loop is CASRKQGGGGDTQYF. The DNA of the CDR3 is TGTGCCAGTCGAAAACAGGGGGGCGGGGGAGATACGCAGTATTTT.